A selection of T cell receptor beta chains follows, all from one sample in a study of blood T cell repertoires in COVID-19. Assay: immunoSEQ multiplex PCR; the TCRdb copy retains only in-frame clones and omits some. The table includes around 200,000 clones, roughly nine tenths detected once. The sequencing sample was made of peripheral blood. The receptor set was obtained from a woman in her fifties or sixties with acute or convalescent COVID-19. Both conserved end residues are part of each CDR3. A clone size is listed for some rows: how often the clone was seen (once, few, many), or a class if it is expanded.

abundance	len	v_gene	j_gene	CDR3aa
-	16	TRBV29-1	TRBJ2-1	CSVEDYGTGGRNEQFF
-	12	TRBV30	TRBJ1-2	CAWSTGSPAFTF
-	13	TRBV10-3	TRBJ1-2	CAISQGLVYGYTF
-	17	TRBV4-1	TRBJ2-3	CASSQSGGPTLTDTQYF
-	13	TRBV4-2	TRBJ2-1	CASSQDRGSRQFF
-	15	TRBV24-1	TRBJ2-2	CATSDLDRSAGELFF
-	16	TRBV3-1/TRBV3-2	TRBJ1-6	CASSQTGVQYNSPLHF
-	15	TRBV2	TRBJ1-3	CASTGEARPGNTIYF
-	12	TRBV19	TRBJ2-1	CASSIKRDKQFF
-	15	TRBV7-9	TRBJ1-4	CASSRNRGHQEKLFF
few	17	TRBV18	TRBJ2-7	CASSLGLVGTGNDEQYF
-	13	TRBV7-2	TRBJ2-3	CASRGGGTDTQYF
-	14	TRBV27	TRBJ1-6	CASSLGQGYSPLHF
-	17	TRBV23-1	TRBJ2-2	CARSRPVEGEGTGELFF
-	13	TRBV7-2	TRBJ2-1	CASSRRGRNEQFF
-	14	TRBV19	TRBJ1-1	CASIPGQFNTEAFF
few	15	TRBV7-2	TRBJ2-1	CASSLTADRYNEQFF
few	13	TRBV19	TRBJ1-2	CASGGAGFYGYTF
-	14	TRBV3-1/TRBV3-2	TRBJ1-2	CASSGIGGRRGYTF
-	14	TRBV9	TRBJ1-2	CASSVAKTGGGYTF
-	12	TRBV30	TRBJ2-7	CASTVGNYEQYF
-	13	TRBV7-2	TRBJ2-7	CASSVSGGYEQYF
-	15	TRBV6-2/TRBV6-3	TRBJ2-7	CASSTAGTSPYEQYF
-	16	TRBV7-2	TRBJ2-5	CASSFPSTSGLETQYF
-	16	TRBV5-1	TRBJ2-2	CASSLDGQGGTGELFF
once	15	TRBV28	TRBJ1-5	CASSSPGQGNQPQHF
once	16	TRBV6-6	TRBJ2-1	CASTRTSGPPYNEQFF
-	16	TRBV7-2	TRBJ2-2	CASSLVGGRPTGELFF
-	16	TRBV27	TRBJ1-3	CASRPGQGSLGNTIYF
-	13	TRBV5-5	TRBJ2-1	CASSLGEYNEQFF
-	12	TRBV5-1	TRBJ1-2	CASSRGAYGYTF
-	15	TRBV7-8	TRBJ2-7	CASSLVVAGRYEQYF
-	13	TRBV2	TRBJ2-1	CASIERGGDEQFF
-	15	TRBV10-3	TRBJ2-5	CASGPSGGHQETQYF
-	16	TRBV7-8	TRBJ1-5	CASSVPGTGGNQPQHF
-	15	TRBV7-8	TRBJ2-1	CASSLGASGVNEQFF